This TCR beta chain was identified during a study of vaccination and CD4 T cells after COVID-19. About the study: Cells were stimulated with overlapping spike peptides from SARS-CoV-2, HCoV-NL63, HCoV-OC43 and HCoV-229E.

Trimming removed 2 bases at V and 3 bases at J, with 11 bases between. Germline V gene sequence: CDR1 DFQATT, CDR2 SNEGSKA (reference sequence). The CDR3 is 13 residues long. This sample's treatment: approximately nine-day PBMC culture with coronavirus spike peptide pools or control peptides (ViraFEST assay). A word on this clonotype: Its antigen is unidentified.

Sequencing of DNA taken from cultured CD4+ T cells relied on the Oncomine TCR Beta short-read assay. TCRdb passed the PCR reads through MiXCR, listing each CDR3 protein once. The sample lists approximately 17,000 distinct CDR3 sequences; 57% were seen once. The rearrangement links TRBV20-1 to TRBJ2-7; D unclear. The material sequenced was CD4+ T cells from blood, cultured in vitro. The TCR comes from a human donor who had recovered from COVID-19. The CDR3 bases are TGCAGTGCTAGATTTCCTGACCTCTACGAGCAGTACTTC. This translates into CSARFPDLYEQYF.